One sample yielded the 8 T cell receptor beta chains listed below, sequenced in a study of T cell repertoires in cytomegalovirus infection. MiXCR, applied by TCRdb to the reads, yields one record per CDR3 protein. The repertoire holds 700,000 to 900,000 distinct CDR3 sequences, with roughly 28% as singletons. These receptors' targets are unknown. The input for sequencing was cultured CD8+ T cells from PBMCs, taken from culture after CMV antigen stimulation. These receptors all come from a human donor in good health (CMV status not recorded). Some clones in this sample may be carry-over from other donors' samples.

CDR3 bases: TGTGCCAGCAGTTACCGGACAGTGGGAAACTATGGCTACACCTTC. This sequence encodes CASSYRTVGNYGYTF. The chain joins TRBV6-2 or TRBV6-3 to TRBJ1-2, with TRBD1 as a possible D gene (6 bases). Germline V gene sequence: CDR1 MNHEY, CDR2 SVGEGT. This CDR3 comprises 15 residues. V was shortened by 2 bases and J by 2 bases, with 12 bases between the two germline ends.

About this clonotype itself: A much larger clonotype is one base distant, so this may be a read error. This chain uses TRBV27 with TRBJ2-3, with TRBD2 matching 7 bases. This CDR3 has 13 residues. Trimming removed 5 bases from V and 4 bases from J; junction bases left unmatched: 3. Germline loops: CDR1 MNHEY, CDR2 SMNVEV (reference sequence). CDR3 in amino acids: CASSHGGADTQYF. The CDR3 DNA is TGTGCCAGCAGTCATGGGGGGGCAGATACGCAGTATTTT.

The table lists this clonotype with many counts. CDR3 sequence reads: CASSLARGLAGGRETQYF. The CDR3 nucleotides read TGTGCCAGCAGCTTAGCCCGAGGACTAGCGGGGGGCCGTGAGACCCAGTACTTC. The V call is TRBV7-2, the J call TRBJ2-5, with 14 bases matching TRBD2. V shed 0 bases and J 5 bases; nucleotides not matched to a gene: 8. This CDR3 comprises 18 residues. Germline V gene lookup returns CDR1 SGHTA and CDR2 FQGNSA.

This clonotype was counted between two and nine times. V gene TRBV11-2 combines with J gene TRBJ1-4; a weak D match, TRBD1 (5 bases). Germline V gene sequence: CDR1 SGHAT, CDR2 FQNNGV. This CDR3 spans 15 amino acids. The V end lost 5 bases, the J end lost 8 bases, and 18 bases lay between the germline ends. CDR3 protein: CASSPTGSGWEKLFF. DNA of the CDR3: TGTGCCAGCAGCCCTACGGGTTCAGGGTGGGAAAAACTGTTTTTT.

The chain links TRBV6-1 to TRBJ2-3; perhaps D is TRBD1 or TRBD2 (6 bases each). Germline values: CDR1 MNHNS, CDR2 SASEGT. This CDR3 region has 17 residues. Trimming removed 6 bases from V and 4 bases from J, with 23 bases in between. CDR3: CASSNIRGGPGADTQYF. The CDR3 DNA reads as TGTGCCAGCAGCAACATTCGAGGGGGTCCGGGGGCAGATACGCAGTATTTT.

This clonotype was observed at least ten times. The V call is TRBV20-1, the J call TRBJ1-1; D gene unclear. Deletions cut 5 bases from V and 4 bases from J, with 20 bases between. The CDR3 is 15 amino acids. The V gene's germline CDR1 is DFQATT and CDR2 SNEGSKA (reference sequence). The CDR3 spells CSAPAGGRVGTEAFF. For the CDR3, the DNA is TGCAGTGCTCCAGCGGGTGGACGGGTGGGCACTGAAGCTTTCTTT.

The chain recombines TRBV27 with TRBJ2-7; tentatively, D is TRBD2 (7 bases). The CDR3 has 16 amino acids. The germline V gene has CDR1 MNHEY and CDR2 SMNVEV (reference sequence). V lost 5 bases to trimming and J lost 4 bases, with 21 bases between them. The CDR3 loop is CASSPSKGGAFYEQYF. The DNA of the CDR3 is TGTGCCAGCAGTCCCAGTAAGGGGGGGGCATTTTACGAGCAGTACTTC.

The chain carries TRBV27 and TRBJ2-7; the D is unclear. The CDR3 is 14 residues long. V was cut by 6 bases and J by 1 base, with 13 bases left in between. Germline V gene data show CDR1 as MNHEY and CDR2 as SMNVEV (reference sequence). The CDR3 coding sequence is TGTGCCAGCAGCCCAGAGGAACCTTCCTACGAGCAGTACGTC. Translation gives CASSPEEPSYEQYV.